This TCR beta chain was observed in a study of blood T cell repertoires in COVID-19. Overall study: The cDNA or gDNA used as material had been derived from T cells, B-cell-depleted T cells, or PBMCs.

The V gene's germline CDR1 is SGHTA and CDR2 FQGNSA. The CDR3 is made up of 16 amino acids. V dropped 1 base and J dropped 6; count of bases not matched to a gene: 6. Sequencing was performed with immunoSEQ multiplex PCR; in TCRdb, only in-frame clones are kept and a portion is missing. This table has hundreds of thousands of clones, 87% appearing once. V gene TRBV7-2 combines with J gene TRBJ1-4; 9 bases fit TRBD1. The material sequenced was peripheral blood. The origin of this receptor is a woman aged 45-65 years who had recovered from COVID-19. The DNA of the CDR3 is TGTGCCAGCAGCTTAGATTGGGGACAGGGTGATGAAAAACTGTTTTTT. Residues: CASSLDWGQGDEKLFF.